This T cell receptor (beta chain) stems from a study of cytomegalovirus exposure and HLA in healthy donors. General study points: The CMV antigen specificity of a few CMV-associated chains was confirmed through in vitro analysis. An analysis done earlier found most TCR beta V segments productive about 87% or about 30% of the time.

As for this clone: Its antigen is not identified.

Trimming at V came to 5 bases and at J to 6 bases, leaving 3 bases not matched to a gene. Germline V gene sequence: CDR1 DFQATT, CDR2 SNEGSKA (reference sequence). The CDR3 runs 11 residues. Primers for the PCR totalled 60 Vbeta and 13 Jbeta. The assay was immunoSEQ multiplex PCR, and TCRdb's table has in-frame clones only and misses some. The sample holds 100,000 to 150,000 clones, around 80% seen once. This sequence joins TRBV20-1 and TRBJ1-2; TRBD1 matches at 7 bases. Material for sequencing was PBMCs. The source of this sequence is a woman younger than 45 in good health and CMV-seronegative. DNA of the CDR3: TGCAGTGCTTCCACAGGGGATGGCTACACCTTC. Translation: CSASTGDGYTF.